The T cell receptor beta chain described here comes from a study of OX40 agonist ivuxolimab in advanced cancers. V was trimmed by 3 bases and J by 4 bases, leaving 12 bases between them. This CDR3 region has 14 residues. CDR1 is SEHNR and CDR2 is FQNEAQ in the germline V gene (reference sequence). The repertoire was sequenced with immunoSEQ multiplex PCR; TCRdb's copy has only in-frame clones and lacks some. Of about 100,000 clones in the sample, more than 80% were seen once. The specimen comprised CD4+ or CD8+ T cells sorted from blood, sampled in a trial of the OX40 agonist ivuxolimab. V gene TRBV7-9 combines with J gene TRBJ1-1, with TRBD1 as a possible D gene (6 bases). The receptor's source is an adult with an advanced solid tumor such as melanoma, head and neck, liver or kidney cancer. The DNA of the CDR3 is TGTGCCAGCAGCTTCCGACAGGTGAGCACTGAAGCTTTCTTT. Translating it yields CASSFRQVSTEAFF.